The rows below give T cell receptor beta chains drawn from one sample of a study of beta chain features in type 1 diabetes. TCRdb's copy holds only in-frame clones and misses some; the assay was immunoSEQ multiplex PCR. Seen here are around 280,000 clones, 15% observed once, and the top ten hold roughly 0.015%. The source material was naive CD4+ T cells from blood. All receptors derive from a man in his late teens or twenties with type 1 diabetes. Both conserved end residues are part of each CDR3. D genes are given only for firm matches. Clone sizes are given selectively: once, few, many, or a class where the clone is expanded.

TRBD2,TRBJ2-7,few,TRBV5-1,CASSPGTSGKYEQYF,TGCGCCAGCAGCCCGGGGACTAGCGGGAAGTACGAGCAGTACTTC
TRBD2,TRBJ2-1,NA,TRBV30,CAWNSGSSYNEQFF,TGTGCCTGGAATAGCGGGAGCTCCTACAATGAGCAGTTCTTC
TRBD1,TRBJ1-1,NA,TRBV2,CASSDGQGATEAFF,TGTGCCAGCAGTGACGGACAGGGGGCCACTGAAGCTTTCTTT
NA,TRBJ2-6,few,TRBV18,CASSTTGSRSGANVLTF,TGTGCCAGCTCTACGACAGGTTCCCGCTCTGGGGCCAACGTCCTGACTTTC
TRBD1,TRBJ2-1,NA,TRBV6-6,CASRWDRFSYNEQFF,TGTGCCAGCAGATGGGACAGATTCTCCTACAATGAGCAGTTCTTC
NA,TRBJ2-7,NA,TRBV20-1,CSASLSPEQYF,TGCAGTGCTAGCCTCAGTCCCGAGCAGTACTTC
TRBD2,TRBJ2-7,once,TRBV28,CASTFGTRQREQYF,TGTGCCAGCACCTTCGGGACTAGACAGCGTGAGCAGTACTTC
TRBD2,TRBJ2-3,NA,TRBV19,CASRETSGNTDTQYF,TGTGCCAGTAGAGAGACTAGCGGGAACACAGATACGCAGTATTTT
NA,TRBJ1-2,NA,TRBV18,CASSPDGSLYGYTF,TGTGCCAGCTCACCCGACGGGAGCCTCTATGGCTACACCTTC
NA,TRBJ1-1,few,TRBV29-1,CSVARGRDTEAFF,TGCAGCGTTGCTAGGGGCCGAGATACTGAAGCTTTCTTT
TRBD1,TRBJ1-5,NA,TRBV19,CASSEGQGAQPQHF,TGTGCCAGTAGTGAGGGACAGGGGGCGCAGCCCCAGCATTTT
TRBD1,TRBJ2-2,few,TRBV29-1,CSVGTGVSTGELFF,TGCAGCGTCGGGACAGGGGTTAGCACCGGGGAGCTGTTTTTT
NA,TRBJ1-2,NA,TRBV18,CASSPPGGRAAGYTF,TGTGCCAGCTCCCCCCCCGGGGGGCGGGCGGCTGGCTACACCTTC